This T cell receptor beta chain was recovered during a study of T cell repertoires in cytomegalovirus infection. TCRdb reprocessed the reads with MiXCR, giving one entry per CDR3 protein. This sample has approximately 300,000 distinct CDR3 sequences, with about 27% found just once. Unmatched junction bases numbered 4, after V lost 0 bases and J lost 5 bases. The CDR3 consists of 15 residues. CDR1 SGDLS and CDR2 YYNGEE come from the germline V gene. Notes on this clonotype: The antigen remains undetermined.

This material consisted of cultured PBMCs, taken from culture after CMV antigen stimulation. This chain links TRBV9 with TRBJ2-3, with 9 bases that match TRBD2. The source of this sequence is a human donor in good health (CMV status not recorded). Some clones in this sample may be carry-over from other donors' samples. The CDR3 DNA sequence: TGTGCCAGCAGCGTAGCAGGACTAGCGAGAGATACGCAGTATTTT. Its translation is CASSVAGLARDTQYF.